This TCR beta chain was sequenced for a study of CD8 T cells in ankylosing spondylitis. Study-wide results and caveats: Disease-associated clones were reportedly significantly overrepresented in matched ankylosing spondylitis synovial fluid. Among TCR beta sequences, a motif of several highly homologous variants appeared characteristic of ankylosing spondylitis blood.

This clonotype was seen ten or more times. Its antigen remains unknown. CDR3 length: 14 residues. V shed 3 bases and J shed 2 bases, with 7 bases lying between them. Libraries of TCR beta came from quantitative 5'-RACE with molecular barcodes. One entry per CDR3 protein results from TCRdb running MiXCR on the 5' RACE reads. Here the sample spans around 300,000 distinct CDR3 sequences, 9.5% to 13% being singletons. The clonotype comes from a female donor with ankylosing spondylitis or in good health (not recorded which). V and J are TRBV12-3 or TRBV12-4 and TRBJ2-2, with unresolved D. The sequenced sample was blood, either unsorted or a sorted T cell fraction (not recorded which). CDR3 sequence reads: CASSLFANTGELFF. The DNA for the CDR3 is TGTGCCAGCAGTTTGTTTGCCAACACCGGGGAGCTGTTTTTT.